Each of the 10 T cell receptor beta chains below was sequenced from the same sample in a study of CD8+ T cells in alopecia areata. Extracted RNA was reverse transcribed, and the resulting cDNA served as sequencing template. Sequencing used immunoSEQ multiplex PCR; TCRdb keeps in-frame clones, though not all of them. The table has about 180,000 clones, roughly 63% seen once. Indicated treatment: oral pan-JAK inhibitor, 5-10 mg twice daily. The starting material was CD4+ T cells sorted from blood, obtained at roughly week 58, from a patient treated with tofacitinib. The receptor source for this set is a human donor with alopecia areata.

Concerning this clone itself: Other DNA sequences in the sample encode the same CDR3. V is TRBV15 and J is TRBJ1-5; unclear D gene. This CDR3 region has 12 residues. The germline gives CDR1 LNHNV, CDR2 YYDKDF (reference sequence). The V and J ends lost 2 bases and 5 bases respectively, with 4 bases between them. The CDR3 reads CATSRTDQPQHF. The CDR3 nucleotides read TGTGCCACCAGCAGAACCGATCAGCCCCAGCATTTT. Based on the CDR3 plus reference TRBV15 and TRBJ1-5, the full variable domain is DAMVIQNPRYQVTQFGKPVTLSCSQTLNHNVMYWYQQKSSQAPKLLFHYYDKDFNNEADTPDNFQSRRPNTSFCFLDIRSPGLGDTAMYLCATSRTDQPQHFGDGTRLSIL.

A few counts support this clone. The rearrangement joins TRBV30 to TRBJ1-2, with D uncertain. In germline, CDR1 is GTSNPN, CDR2 SVGIG (reference sequence). The V gene lost 8 bases and the J gene lost 8 bases, with 15 bases spanning the gap. CDR3 length: 11 residues. The CDR3 loop is CAAHRTAGYTF. CDR3 DNA: TGTGCCGCTCATAGAACAGCCGGCTACACCTTC.

This clone was detected ten times or more. This chain uses TRBV25-1 with TRBJ1-6, with TRBD1 matching over 8 bases. The V and J ends lost 3 bases and 7 bases, in that order; junction bases with no gene match: 5. The germline V gene encodes CDR1 MGHDK and CDR2 SYGVNS. The CDR3 length is 15 residues. CDR3 in DNA: TGTGCCAGCAGTGAGTCCGACAGGGGCAATTCACCCCTCCACTTT. Translating it yields CASSESDRGNSPLHF.

The table lists this clone with a few counts. The V and J genes are TRBV6-5 and TRBJ2-5; 10 nucleotides line up with TRBD2. The trim removed 5 bases at V and 13 bases at J, leaving 4 bases unmatched. Per germline, CDR1 MNHEY and CDR2 SVGAGI. The CDR3 contains 11 residues. The CDR3 region has the DNA TGTGCCAGCAGTCCCGGGACTAGCGTGTACTTC. Protein product: CASSPGTSVYF.

The rearrangement uses TRBV30 and TRBJ2-2; either TRBD1 or TRBD2 may fit D (5 bases each). This CDR3 has 16 amino acids. Trimming pared 4 bases from V and 3 bases from J, leaving 18 bases between. The germline V gene encodes CDR1 GTSNPN and CDR2 SVGIG (reference sequence). CDR3 DNA: TGTGCCTGGAATCTCGGAGGCAGGGTTGACACCGGGGAGCTGTTTTTT. Encoded protein: CAWNLGGRVDTGELFF.

To note about this clone: One end of the junction is discordant with germline, which a read error may explain. The chain combines TRBV5-1 with TRBJ2-7; a weak D match, TRBD2 (5 bases). This CDR3 has 15 residues. Germline CDR1 is SGHRS and CDR2 is YFSETQ. CDR3 bases: TGCGCCAGCACCTTGGGTGTTTCGAGGGTTGACGAGCAGTACTTC. Protein: CASTLGVSRVDEQYF. Using reference TRBV5-1 and TRBJ2-7 for the parts outside the CDR3, the full variable domain is KAGVTQTPRYLIKTRGQQVTLSCSPISGHRSVSWYQQTPGQGLQFLFEYFSETQRNKGNFPGRFSGRQFSNSRSEMNVSTLELGDSALYLCASTLGVSRVDEQYFGPGTRLTVT.

This clone was counted a few times. The chain uses TRBV6-1 and TRBJ2-5; D ambiguous. Germline V gene data show CDR1 as MNHNS and CDR2 as SASEGT. The CDR3 is 11 residues long. Trimming pared 4 bases from V and 7 bases from J, leaving 7 bases between. Here the CDR3 reads CASSADRTQYF. The CDR3 bases are TGTGCCAGCAGTGCCGACCGGACCCAGTACTTC.

The chain couples TRBV6-4 to TRBJ1-5, with unresolved D. Germline loops: CDR1 MRHNA, CDR2 SNTAGT. The V end was cut by 1 base, the J end by 3 bases, with 10 bases between. CDR3 length equals 15 residues. In nucleotides, the CDR3 is TGTGCCAGCAGTGACTGGTACGGGGACAATCAGCCCCAGCATTTT. As protein: CASSDWYGDNQPQHF.

Only one count was recorded for this clone. CDR3 sequence: CASSQYQWASSTDTQYF. In nucleotides, the CDR3 is TGCGCCAGCAGCCAATACCAGTGGGCCTCTAGCACAGATACGCAGTATTTT. The chain uses TRBV5-1 and TRBJ2-3, with D uncertain. In germline, CDR1 is SGHRS, CDR2 YFSETQ. CDR3 length: 17 amino acids. The V end was cut by 4 bases, the J end by 0 bases, with 18 bases between.

The chain couples TRBV6-5 to TRBJ1-5; D unresolved. The CDR3 consists of 15 residues. Germline-derived CDR1 and CDR2 are MNHEY and SVGAGI. The V and J ends lost 0 bases and 0 bases respectively, with 6 bases between them. CDR3 in DNA: TGTGCCAGCAGTTACTCTCTAAATAGCAATCAGCCCCAGCATTTT. This encodes CASSYSLNSNQPQHF.